One and the same sample provided the 28 T cell receptor beta chains below, sequenced in a study of regulatory T cells. Whole-study results and caveats: Hydrophobic residues at CDR3 positions 6 and 7 were enriched in conventional CD4+ T cells of CD3G-deficient patients.

These receptors have no identified antigens. Primers: 52 TRBV forward and 13 TRBJ reverse. Measured with immunoSEQ multiplex PCR; TCRdb has only the in-frame clones, and not every one. The sample lists 30,000 to 40,000 clones; about 89% were seen once. The sequencing input was conventional CD4+ T cells sorted from blood. All receptors derive from a person aged 18-35 years with CD3G deficiency.

The gene calls are TRBV28 and TRBJ1-1; D gene ambiguous. V was trimmed by 2 bases and J by 5 bases, leaving 6 bases between them. This CDR3 has 12 residues. The germline CDR1 and CDR2 sequences are MDHEN and SYDVKM. The CDR3 bases are TGTGCCAGCAGTTTAGGGAATACTGAAGCTTTCTTT. Translated, it gives CASSLGNTEAFF.

V gene TRBV30 combines with J gene TRBJ2-3, with D uncertain. CDR1 GTSNPN and CDR2 SVGIG come from the germline V gene (reference sequence). The CDR3 has 13 amino acids. The V and J ends lost 2 bases and 6 bases respectively, with 12 bases between them. The CDR3 DNA reads TGTGCCTGGAGTCTCAGAACGGCGGATACGCAGTATTTT. Protein sequence: CAWSLRTADTQYF.

V is TRBV7-2 and J is TRBJ1-1; the D gene is possibly TRBD1 (5 bases). The V end lost 1 base, the J end lost 10 bases, and 13 bases lay between the germline ends. CDR3 length: 13 residues. CDR1 and CDR2 (germline): SGHTA, FQGNSA. CDR3 DNA: TGTGCCAGCAGCTTAGATCAGTGGGGGGTAGCTTTCTTT. This gives the protein CASSLDQWGVAFF.

The chain joins TRBV18 to TRBJ2-2, with D possibly being TRBD1 or TRBD2 (5 bases each). Deletions cut 3 bases from V and 0 bases from J, with 14 bases between. The germline gives CDR1 KGHSH, CDR2 LQKENI. CDR3 size: 17 residues. CDR3 sequence reads: CASSPGRRLSNTGELFF. CDR3 DNA sequence: TGTGCCAGCTCACCGGGACGCAGACTTTCGAACACCGGGGAGCTGTTTTTT.

This clone was counted a single time. V and J are TRBV28 and TRBJ1-2; 10 nucleotides match TRBD1. V was pared by 5 bases and J by 8 bases, with 5 bases of the junction left unmatched. CDR3 length: 13 residues. CDR1 is MDHEN, CDR2 SYDVKM, per germline. CDR3 protein: CASSADRGDGYTF. CDR3 sequence (DNA): TGTGCCAGCAGTGCGGACAGGGGGGACGGCTACACCTTC.

The rearrangement joins TRBV5-1 to TRBJ2-7; 11 bases agree with TRBD2. Trimming cost V 5 bases and J 4 bases; bases outside gene matches: 5. The CDR3 is 14 residues long. Germline V CDR1 and CDR2: SGHRS, YFSETQ. The CDR3 nucleotides are TGCGCCAGCAGAAGCACTAGCGGGAGTTACGAGCAGTACTTC. The encoded protein is CASRSTSGSYEQYF.

This clone was observed once. CDR3: CASSEWGGSNEKLFF. The CDR3, as DNA: TGTGCCAGCAGCGAGTGGGGGGGATCGAATGAAAAACTGTTTTTT. The J gene is TRBJ1-4, the V gene TRBV6-1; a possible D gene is TRBD1 (5 bases). CDR1 is MNHNS, CDR2 SASEGT, per germline. V lost 6 bases to trimming and J lost 5 bases, with 16 bases between them. There are 15 residues in the CDR3.

The chain joins TRBV6-1 to TRBJ2-1, with 10 nucleotides matching TRBD2. The CDR3 extends over 14 amino acids. With 6 bases clipped from V and 8 bases from J, the junction kept 7 bases outside the gene matches. Germline CDR1 and CDR2: MNHNS and SASEGT. CDR3 sequence reads: CASSSSGRGDEQFF. Written as DNA, the CDR3 is TGTGCCAGCAGCTCGAGCGGGAGGGGCGATGAGCAGTTCTTC.

V and J are TRBV6-1 and TRBJ2-7; D is possibly TRBD1 (8 bases). Germline loops: CDR1 MNHNS, CDR2 SASEGT. V lost 3 bases, J lost 1 base, and 16 bases lay in between. This CDR3 contains 16 residues. CDR3 DNA sequence: TGTGCCAGCAGTGAGGCTACAGGGGGGGCTTCCTACGAGCAGTACTTC. Protein: CASSEATGGASYEQYF.

This clone turned up a few times. The V call is TRBV20-1, the J call TRBJ1-1; D gene unclear. Germline CDR1 DFQATT, CDR2 SNEGSKA (reference sequence). CDR3 length: 11 amino acids. The germline V and J ends were trimmed by 5 bases and 1 base, with 5 bases remaining between them. In DNA, the CDR3 is TGCAGTGCTGAAGAGAACACTGAAGCTTTCTTT. Protein: CSAEENTEAFF.

This chain connects TRBV6-6 to TRBJ1-1, with a possible D match to TRBD1 (6 bases). CDR1 is MNHNY and CDR2 is SVGAGI in the germline V gene (reference sequence). The V end lost 6 bases, the J end lost 4 bases, and 12 bases lay between the germline ends. There are 13 residues in the CDR3. The CDR3 sequence is CASRTHRATEAFF. CDR3 coding DNA: TGTGCCAGCAGGACTCACAGGGCCACTGAAGCTTTCTTT.

The chain is built from TRBV7-3 and TRBJ2-1; either TRBD1 or TRBD2 may supply D (6 bases each). Between the trimmed V and J ends, which lost 8 bases and 9 bases, there was a span of 14 bases. This CDR3 is built from 12 residues. The germline gives CDR1 SGHTA, CDR2 FQGTGA. This chain's CDR3 is CASRTGGREQFF. The CDR3, as DNA: TGTGCCAGCCGGACTGGGGGGCGTGAGCAGTTCTTC.

This chain joins TRBV5-1 and TRBJ1-1, with a weak D call TRBD1 (5 bases). The V end lost 2 bases, the J end lost 5 bases, and 13 bases lay between the germline ends. From germline, CDR1 is SGHRS and CDR2 YFSETQ. This CDR3 has 14 amino acids. The CDR3 bases are TGCGCCAGCAGCTTCGATGGTTGGGGGACTGAAGCTTTCTTT. This sequence encodes CASSFDGWGTEAFF.

The gene calls are TRBV28 and TRBJ2-3; D is possibly TRBD1 (6 bases). This CDR3 comprises 15 residues. Looked up from germline, CDR1 is MDHEN and CDR2 is SYDVKM. V lost 6 bases, J lost 4 bases, and 17 bases lay in between. CDR3 amino acids: CASRRDKGWPDTQYF. For the CDR3, the DNA is TGTGCCAGCAGGAGGGACAAAGGCTGGCCAGATACGCAGTATTTT.

V and J are TRBV6-1 and TRBJ1-2; D gene uncertain. The V gene's germline CDR1 is MNHNS and CDR2 SASEGT. The CDR3 has 13 amino acids. Deletions cut 5 bases from V and 8 bases from J, with 15 bases between. This chain's CDR3 is CASSNNLRGGYTF. CDR3 coding DNA: TGTGCCAGCAGTAATAATCTACGGGGAGGCTACACCTTC.

The CDR3 coding sequence is TGCGCCAGCAGTGAGGGACAGATGAACACTGAAGCTTTCTTT. This encodes CASSEGQMNTEAFF. V usage is TRBV10-2 and J usage is TRBJ1-1; D possibly corresponds to TRBD1 (6 bases). Per germline, CDR1 WSHSY and CDR2 SAAADI. V lost 2 bases, J lost 0 bases, and 7 bases lay in between. There are 14 residues in the CDR3.

The genes are TRBV7-8 and TRBJ2-1; the D gene could be TRBD1 or TRBD2 (5 bases each). CDR3 length: 13 amino acids. CDR1 is SGHVS and CDR2 is FQNEAQ in the germline V gene. V lost 2 bases and J lost 10, with 12 bases in between. The CDR3 nucleotides are TGTGCCAGCAGCTTATTTGGGGGTGGCGAGCAGTTCTTC. It codes for CASSLFGGGEQFF.

The rearrangement links TRBV28 to TRBJ2-7, with D perhaps matching TRBD1 or TRBD2 (5 bases each). Germline-derived CDR1 and CDR2 are MDHEN and SYDVKM. This CDR3 is 17 amino acids long. V was pared by 6 bases and J by 0 bases, with 21 bases between. The CDR3 sequence is CASSGLTYRDVSYEQYF. The CDR3 DNA reads TGTGCCAGCAGCGGACTCACATACCGGGACGTCTCCTACGAGCAGTACTTC.

The chain employs TRBV25-1 and TRBJ2-3; D is perhaps TRBD2 (5 bases). From germline, CDR1 is MGHDK and CDR2 SYGVNS. The germline V and J ends were trimmed by 1 base and 4 bases, with 6 bases remaining between them. CDR3 length: 13 residues. The CDR3 loop reads CASSESGADTQYF. The DNA for the CDR3 is TGTGCCAGCAGTGAATCCGGGGCAGATACGCAGTATTTT. The full variable domain, completed using reference TRBV25-1 and TRBJ2-3, is EADIYQTPRYLVIGTGKKITLECSQTMGHDKMYWYQQDPGMELHLIHYSYGVNSTEKGDLSSESTVSRIRTEHFPLTLESARPSHTSQYLCASSESGADTQYFGPGTRLTVL.

The rearrangement links TRBV7-2 to TRBJ2-2, with D uncertain. Germline assignment: CDR1 SGHTA and CDR2 FQGNSA. The V end was cut by 1 base, the J end by 4 bases, with 7 bases between. The CDR3 is 14 amino acids. CDR3 region: CASSLGLGTGELFF. The CDR3 DNA reads TGTGCCAGCAGCTTAGGGCTCGGCACCGGGGAGCTGTTTTTT.

The chain has TRBV5-1 and TRBJ2-1; a weak D match, TRBD1 (5 bases). Per the germline V gene, CDR1 is SGHRS and CDR2 is YFSETQ. The CDR3 runs to 14 residues. Trimming removed 4 bases at V and 0 bases at J, with 8 bases between. The CDR3 bases are TGCGCCAGCAGCCTGGACAACTCCTACAATGAGCAGTTCTTC. It specifies CASSLDNSYNEQFF.

J is TRBJ2-7 and V is TRBV6-1; D is undetermined. In germline, CDR1 is MNHNS, CDR2 SASEGT. The ends were cut back, 7 bases at V and 3 bases at J, with 10 bases in the middle. This CDR3 has 12 residues. The CDR3 here is CASKGGIYEQYF. In DNA, the CDR3 is TGTGCCAGCAAGGGCGGCATCTACGAGCAGTACTTC.

The V call is TRBV18, the J call TRBJ2-5, with D perhaps given as TRBD1 or TRBD2 (6 bases each). The V and J ends lost 2 bases and 1 base respectively, with 11 bases between them. Germline CDR1 and CDR2: KGHSH and LQKENI. This CDR3 has 15 residues. CDR3 region: CASSPGGQFQETQYF. The CDR3 bases are TGTGCCAGCTCACCAGGGGGGCAGTTCCAAGAGACCCAGTACTTC.

The gene calls are TRBV6-1 and TRBJ1-2; D is ambiguous. The CDR3 runs to 15 residues. The ends were cut back, 3 bases at V and 5 bases at J, with 16 bases in the middle. Germline V CDR1 and CDR2: MNHNS, SASEGT. The CDR3 is CASSEGFGRGYGYTF. CDR3 nucleotide sequence: TGTGCCAGCAGTGAGGGTTTTGGCCGGGGTTATGGCTACACCTTC.

This chain connects TRBV5-1 to TRBJ1-2; 8 bases are a match to TRBD1. The length of the CDR3 is 15 residues. J was trimmed by 0 bases and V by 4 bases; bases with no gene match: 5. Germline values: CDR1 SGHRS, CDR2 YFSETQ. CDR3 in amino acids: CASSQTTGANYGYTF. The CDR3 DNA reads TGCGCCAGCAGCCAGACGACAGGGGCTAACTATGGCTACACCTTC.

V usage is TRBV28 and J usage is TRBJ1-3; 7 nucleotides align to TRBD1. Germline V lookup: CDR1 MDHEN, CDR2 SYDVKM. The CDR3 sequence is 15 residues long. V trimming: 8 bases; J trimming: 0 bases; junction bases outside the gene matches: 7. DNA for the CDR3: TGTGCCAGCCTTGGGGGGACAGCCTCTGGAAACACCATATATTTT. Protein: CASLGGTASGNTIYF.

The rearrangement joins TRBV5-1 to TRBJ2-1, with 10 bases fitting TRBD2. V was pared by 0 bases and J by 9 bases, with 3 bases of the junction left unmatched. Germline V gene sequence: CDR1 SGHRS, CDR2 YFSETQ. This CDR3 has 14 amino acids. The CDR3 protein is CASSLVVAGGEQFF. The DNA for the CDR3 is TGCGCCAGCAGCTTGGTAGTAGCGGGAGGTGAGCAGTTCTTC.

The V and J genes are TRBV6-1 and TRBJ2-2; 7 bases align to TRBD2. V lost 2 bases and J lost 14; bases outside the gene matches: 8. This CDR3 contains 13 residues. CDR1 is MNHNS and CDR2 is SASEGT in the germline V gene. As DNA, the CDR3 is TGTGCCAGCAGTGAATTTGTTGCGGGAGAACTGTTTTTT. Its translation is CASSEFVAGELFF.